This T cell receptor (beta chain) was sequenced during a study of Ad26.COV2.S vaccination and SARS-CoV-2 variants. Study-level findings and limits: Greater spike-specific TCR breadth was seen in vaccine recipients than in placebo recipients. Breadth, reportedly substantial, characterized the spike-specific CD8+ and CD4+ T cell responses after vaccination.

A remark on this clone: Its specificity is unknown.

Trimming removed 2 bases from V and 2 bases from J, with 10 bases in between. This CDR3 is built from 15 residues. Per germline, CDR1 MNHEY and CDR2 SVGAGI. Produced via immunoSEQ multiplex PCR; TCRdb's table is partial and in-frame only. The data show about 350,000 clones, with about 90% seen just once and 3% to 4% held by the top ten. This sequence was found in a human donor who had recovered from COVID-19. Sequences were derived from peripheral blood, sampled after recovery from COVID-19. The genes are TRBV6-5 and TRBJ2-1; D is possibly TRBD2 (6 bases). As DNA, the CDR3 is TGTGCCAGCAGTTACATTCCGGGGGCCTACAATGAGCAGTTCTTC. As protein: CASSYIPGAYNEQFF.